Below, 18 T cell receptor beta chains from the same sample are listed, as sequenced in a study of CD8 T cells in ankylosing spondylitis. Whole-study results and caveats: There was a TCR beta motif, made of several highly homologous variants, that appeared characteristic of ankylosing spondylitis blood.

These TCRs' antigens remain unknown. TCRdb re-called the 5' RACE reads with MiXCR, one entry per CDR3 protein. This table holds 470,000 or so distinct CDR3 sequences, roughly a quarter found once. Sample: blood, either unsorted or a sorted T cell fraction (not recorded which). Source of these receptors: a male donor with ankylosing spondylitis.

The genes are TRBV18 and TRBJ2-4; D perhaps matches TRBD1 (6 bases). V dropped 5 bases and J dropped 1 base, with 12 bases sitting between them. CDR1 and CDR2 from the germline V gene are KGHSH and LQKENI. This CDR3 comprises 15 residues. CDR3 protein: CASSALRGAKNIQYF. The CDR3 DNA sequence: TGTGCCAGCTCAGCCCTTAGGGGGGCCAAAAACATTCAGTACTTC.

This clonotype was detected once. The J gene is TRBJ2-1, the V gene TRBV3-1; 12 positions agree with TRBD2. J lost 6 bases, V lost 6 bases, and 6 bases had no gene match. CDR1 is LGHDT and CDR2 is YNNKEL in the germline V gene (reference sequence). This CDR3 spans 15 amino acids. CDR3 protein: CASSPSGRGFNEQFF. The CDR3 nucleotides are TGTGCCAGCAGTCCTAGCGGGAGGGGGTTCAATGAGCAGTTCTTC.

Only a few counts were recorded for this clonotype. V gene TRBV29-1 combines with J gene TRBJ1-2; D might be TRBD1 (5 bases). V shed 8 bases and J shed 7 bases, with 20 bases lying between them. The CDR3 runs 13 residues. Germline CDR1 SQVTM, CDR2 ANQGSEA. CDR3 sequence reads: CSTVGQRPSGYTF. The DNA of the CDR3 is TGCAGCACCGTTGGACAACGCCCCAGTGGCTACACCTTC.

This clonotype was observed many times. DNA for the CDR3: TGCGCCAGCAGTCGGACTAGCGACGTCTACAATGAGCAGTTCTTC. Its translation: CASSRTSDVYNEQFF. The chain is built from TRBV10-2 and TRBJ2-1, with 9 bases that match TRBD2. With 5 bases clipped from V and 3 bases from J, the junction kept 5 bases outside the gene matches. The CDR3 is 15 amino acids. CDR1 and CDR2 (germline): WSHSY, SAAADI.

This sequence joins TRBV7-2 and TRBJ2-2, with D possibly matching TRBD2 (6 bases). V dropped 1 base and J dropped 5 bases, with 14 bases sitting between them. The CDR3 extends over 16 amino acids. Germline V gene sequence: CDR1 SGHTA, CDR2 FQGNSA. The CDR3 nucleotides are TGTGCCAGCAGCTTAGTTGCTAGCGTAAAGACCGGGGAGCTGTTTTTT. Its translation is CASSLVASVKTGELFF.

The gene calls are TRBV10-3 and TRBJ2-5, with 8 bases aligning to TRBD1. The germline V gene has CDR1 ENHRY and CDR2 SYGVKD. V dropped 6 bases and J dropped 3; count of bases not matched to a gene: 6. This CDR3 region has 14 residues. The CDR3 DNA sequence: TGTGCCATCAGCCTCGGGACAGGAAAAGAGACCCAGTACTTC. It specifies CAISLGTGKETQYF.

This clonotype has just a few counts. The V and J genes are TRBV28 and TRBJ2-1; 7 bases line up with TRBD1. CDR3 length equals 16 residues. Germline V lookup: CDR1 MDHEN, CDR2 SYDVKM. V was pared by 6 bases and J by 2 bases, with 10 bases of the junction left unmatched. Written as DNA, the CDR3 is TGTGCCAGCAGCGAGACGGGACAGCCAGCCTACAATGAGCAGTTCTTC. It specifies CASSETGQPAYNEQFF.

The table lists this clonotype with a few counts. This chain uses TRBV12-3 or TRBV12-4 with TRBJ1-1; tentatively, D is TRBD1 (5 bases). V dropped 5 bases and J dropped 2 bases, with 9 bases sitting between them. CDR3 length: 13 amino acids. CDR3 sequence: CASSQGINTEAFF. CDR3 nucleotides: TGTGCCAGCAGTCAGGGTATCAACACTGAAGCTTTCTTT.

The chain joins TRBV20-1 to TRBJ2-7; 8 bases fit TRBD2. The J segment lost 5 bases and the V segment lost 3 bases, leaving 9 bases of the junction unmatched. This CDR3 spans 14 amino acids. CDR1 and CDR2 from the germline V gene are DFQATT and SNEGSKA (reference sequence). The CDR3 protein is CSASYRAGGDEQYF. CDR3 DNA sequence: TGCAGTGCTAGTTACCGCGCGGGAGGCGACGAGCAGTACTTC.

This clonotype was observed a few times. The rearrangement joins TRBV7-8 to TRBJ2-7; TRBD1 is a possible D gene (5 bases). The CDR3 runs 14 residues. Germline V gene sequence: CDR1 SGHVS, CDR2 FQNEAQ. V dropped 1 base and J dropped 6 bases, with 13 bases sitting between them. CDR3 nucleotides: TGTGCCAGCAGCTTAGGGCCCCAGGGTTCCGAGCAGTACGTC. Translating gives CASSLGPQGSEQYV.

This clonotype was recorded once. The chain couples TRBV6-5 to TRBJ1-4, with D tentatively TRBD1 (5 bases). Germline CDR1 and CDR2: MNHEY and SVGAGI. V lost 0 bases to trimming and J lost 8 bases, with 13 bases between them. This CDR3 spans 15 amino acids. CDR3 sequence: CASSYSYGGGEKLFF. DNA for the CDR3: TGTGCCAGCAGTTACTCCTACGGCGGGGGAGAAAAACTGTTTTTT.

The rearrangement links TRBV3-1 to TRBJ2-5, with D unclear. Trimming shortened V by 4 bases and J by 1 base, and 16 bases separated the two germline ends. Looked up from germline, CDR1 is LGHDT and CDR2 is YNNKEL (reference sequence). The CDR3 length is 16 residues. Written as DNA, the CDR3 is TGTGCCAGCAGCCCATCCCCCCGACTCACCCAAGAGACCCAGTACTTC. Translating it yields CASSPSPRLTQETQYF.

This clonotype has just a few counts. The chain combines TRBV4-2 with TRBJ2-1, with TRBD2 identical over 7 bases. J gave up 0 bases and V 3 bases, and 5 bases lay outside the gene matches. The CDR3 spans 16 residues. Germline V gene data show CDR1 as LGHNA and CDR2 as YNFKEQ. Written as DNA, the CDR3 is TGTGCCAGCAGCCAGGTACTAGCGAGCTCCTACAATGAGCAGTTCTTC. Translating it yields CASSQVLASSYNEQFF.

The V and J genes are TRBV12-5 and TRBJ1-1, with TRBD1 identical over 7 bases. After removal of 6 bases from V and 5 bases from J, the junction contained 12 bases not matched to a gene. This CDR3 comprises 15 residues. Per the germline V gene, CDR1 is LGHNT and CDR2 is FRNRAP. CDR3: CASGQNTGEGTEAFF. The CDR3 DNA follows: TGTGCTAGTGGGCAAAACACAGGGGAGGGAACTGAAGCTTTCTTT. Variable domain in full (rest from reference TRBV12-5 and TRBJ1-1): DARVTQTPRHKVTEMGQEVTMRCQPILGHNTVFWYRQTMMQGLELLAYFRNRAPLDDSGMPKDRFSAEMPDATLATLKIQPSEPRDSAVYFCASGQNTGEGTEAFFGQGTRLTVV.

The rearrangement joins TRBV19 to TRBJ1-5, with 9 bases aligning to TRBD1. The CDR3 sequence is 18 residues long. The ends lost 7 bases at V and 0 bases at J; junction bases unmatched: 13. CDR1 and CDR2 from the germline V gene are LNHDA and SQIVND (reference sequence). The CDR3 reads CASTLDRGLLYSNQPQHF. CDR3 DNA sequence: TGTGCCAGTACCCTGGACAGGGGCCTACTTTATAGCAATCAGCCCCAGCATTTT.

This clonotype showed up just a few times. The chain carries TRBV20-1 and TRBJ2-2, with D possibly being TRBD1 (6 bases). CDR3 length: 15 amino acids. Germline values: CDR1 DFQATT, CDR2 SNEGSKA (reference sequence). V lost 0 bases and J 1 base, leaving 9 bases between the germline ends. CDR3 protein: CSARDTGMNTGELFF. The CDR3 bases are TGCAGTGCTAGAGATACAGGGATGAACACCGGGGAGCTGTTTTTT.

This clonotype was counted only a few times. The chain recombines TRBV27 with TRBJ2-7, with D possibly matching TRBD1 (5 bases). The CDR3 covers 13 residues. V shed 1 base and J shed 2 bases, with 6 bases lying between them. Germline values: CDR1 MNHEY, CDR2 SMNVEV (reference sequence). This CDR3 reads CASSLWTTYEQYF. The CDR3 bases are TGTGCCAGCAGTTTATGGACAACCTACGAGCAGTACTTC.

This clonotype was seen many times. This chain connects TRBV20-1 to TRBJ2-4; D gene ambiguous. Per germline, CDR1 DFQATT and CDR2 SNEGSKA (reference sequence). The CDR3 covers 13 residues. V gave up 3 bases and J gave up 8 bases, with 14 bases separating them. The CDR3 is CSASELSRDIQYF. The CDR3 DNA reads as TGCAGTGCTAGTGAACTAAGCCGCGACATTCAGTACTTC.